The 7 T cell receptor beta chains listed next were all sequenced from one sample in a study of tumour-infiltrating T cells in Burkitt lymphoma. The table came from immunoSEQ multiplex PCR; TCRdb's copy has only in-frame clones and leaves some out. This repertoire shows more than 40,000 clones, roughly 30% found once; its top ten account for over 2.5%. The sequencing input was tumor tissue. These receptors originate from a human donor with Burkitt lymphoma.

The chain couples TRBV19 to TRBJ2-1; D is possibly TRBD1 (5 bases). Trimming took off 6 bases at V and 6 bases at J, with 9 bases between the two ends. The CDR3 extends over 12 amino acids. CDR1 LNHDA and CDR2 SQIVND come from the germline V gene (reference sequence). The CDR3 nucleotides are TGTGCCAGTAGCCGACAGTCCAATGAGCAGTTCTTC. It translates to CASSRQSNEQFF.

The chain recombines TRBV7-8 with TRBJ2-5; the D gene is possibly TRBD2 (5 bases). V was shortened by 5 bases and J by 5 bases, with 18 bases between the two germline ends. Per germline, CDR1 SGHVS and CDR2 FQNEAQ. CDR3 length: 15 amino acids. The CDR3 DNA reads TGTGCCAGCAGCATTGATTTTAGAGGGCAGGAGACCCAGTACTTC. Translation gives CASSIDFRGQETQYF.

This clone was seen a handful of times. This sequence joins TRBV19 and TRBJ2-3; weak D call: TRBD2 (7 bases). V was shortened by 5 bases and J by 4 bases, with 16 bases between the two germline ends. CDR1 is LNHDA, CDR2 SQIVND, per germline (reference sequence). The CDR3 contains 15 residues. The CDR3 region is CASSPGGPRADTQYF. The CDR3 DNA reads as TGTGCCAGTAGTCCCGGGGGGCCAAGGGCAGATACGCAGTATTTT.

The sample holds a few counts of this clone. The chain has TRBV21-1 and TRBJ2-3. TRBV21-1 is reported as a pseudogene. This CDR3 region has 17 residues. CDR3: CAHRRLAGYPSTDTQYF. The CDR3 DNA reads TGTGCCCACAGGAGGCTAGCCGGATACCCTAGCACAGATACGCAGTATTTT.

CDR3 DNA: TGCGCCAGCAGTGGGGGGGACAGGGGCACTGAAGCTTTCTTT. As protein: CASSGGDRGTEAFF. The chain joins TRBV10-1 to TRBJ1-1; TRBD1 aligns across 10 bases. The CDR3 is made up of 14 amino acids. The junction had 3 bases not matched to a gene; V was cut back by 4 bases and J by 4 bases. Germline V CDR1 and CDR2: WNHNN, SYGVQD (reference sequence).

This clone has a handful of counts. The chain is built from TRBV5-6 and TRBJ2-1; D unresolved. V lost 4 bases to trimming and J lost 3 bases, with 5 bases between them. This CDR3 region has 12 residues. Germline V gene sequence: CDR1 SGHDT, CDR2 YYEEEE. The CDR3 region is CASSAFYNEQFF. The CDR3 nucleotides read TGTGCCAGCAGCGCGTTCTACAATGAGCAGTTCTTC.

The sample holds a few counts of this clone. The junction shows a germline mismatch at one end, possibly a read error. The J gene is TRBJ2-7, the V gene TRBV7-8, with D perhaps assigned TRBD1 or TRBD2 (5 bases each). The CDR3 runs to 12 residues. Germline loops: CDR1 SGHVS, CDR2 FQNEAQ. The chain's CDR3 is CASSAKPGPPAF. The CDR3 nucleotides read TGTGCCAGCAGCGCAAAGCCGGGACCCCCTGCCTTC. The full variable domain, in which reference TRBV7-8 and TRBJ2-7 provide the parts outside the CDR3, is GAGVSQSPRYKVAKRGQDVALRCDPISGHVSLFWYQQALGQGPEFLTYFQNEAQLDKSGLPSDRFFAERPEGSVSTLKIQRTQQEDSAVYLCASSAKPGPPAFGPGTRLTVT.